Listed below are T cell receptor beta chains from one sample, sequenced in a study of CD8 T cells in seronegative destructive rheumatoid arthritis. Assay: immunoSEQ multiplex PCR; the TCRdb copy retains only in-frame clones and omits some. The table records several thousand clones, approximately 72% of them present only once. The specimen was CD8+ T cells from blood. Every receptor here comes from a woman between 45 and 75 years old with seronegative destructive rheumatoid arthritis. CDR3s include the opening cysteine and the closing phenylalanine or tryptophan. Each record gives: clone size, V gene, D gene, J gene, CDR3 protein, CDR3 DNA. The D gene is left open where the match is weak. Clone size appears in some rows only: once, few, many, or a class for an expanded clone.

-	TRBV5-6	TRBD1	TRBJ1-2	CASSFYTNRGNGYTF	TGTGCCAGCAGCTTTTACACGAACAGGGGAAATGGCTACACCTTC
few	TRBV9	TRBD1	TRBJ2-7	CASSVGQGYNYEQYF	TGTGCCAGCAGCGTGGGACAGGGTTACAACTACGAGCAGTACTTC
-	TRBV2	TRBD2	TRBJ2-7	CASSEQGGLASEQYF	TGTGCCAGCAGTGAACAGGGAGGACTAGCGAGCGAGCAGTACTTC
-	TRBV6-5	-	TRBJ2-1	CASSFTGHDQFF	TGTGCCAGCAGCTTCACAGGGCATGATCAGTTCTTC
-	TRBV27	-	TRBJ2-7	CASSLISSENSYEQYF	TGTGCCAGCAGTTTAATCTCAAGCGAAAATTCCTACGAGCAGTACTTC
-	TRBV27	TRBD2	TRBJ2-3	CASSTGLAGGPSTDTQYF	TGTGCCAGCAGTACGGGACTAGCGGGGGGGCCAAGCACAGATACGCAGTATTTT
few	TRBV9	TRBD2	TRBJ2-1	CASSEGLSRSGGPPTSYNEQFF	TGTGCCAGCAGCGAGGGACTTAGTAGGAGCGGGGGGCCTCCAACCTCCTACAATGAGCAGTTCTTC
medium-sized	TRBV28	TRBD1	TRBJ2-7	CATKRTGTYEQYF	TGTGCCACCAAACGGACAGGGACCTACGAGCAGTACTTC
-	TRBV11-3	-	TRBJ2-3	CASSFLANTQYF	TGTGCCAGCAGTTTCCTAGCGAATACGCAGTATTTT
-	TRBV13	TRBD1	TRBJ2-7	CASSSPGQGLYEQYF	TGTGCCAGCAGCTCCCCGGGACAGGGCTTGTACGAGCAGTACTTC
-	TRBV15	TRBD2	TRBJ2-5	CATSRGRGGGETQYF	TGTGCCACCAGCAGGGGACGGGGGGGCGGGGAGACCCAGTACTTC
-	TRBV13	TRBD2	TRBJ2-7	CASSGSGETYEQYF	TGTGCCAGCAGCGGAAGCGGGGAGACCTACGAGCAGTACTTC
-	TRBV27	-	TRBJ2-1	CASSLITRINEQFF	TGTGCCAGCAGTTTAATAACGCGTATAAATGAGCAGTTCTTC
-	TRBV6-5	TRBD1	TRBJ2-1	CASSYSGDRGEQFF	TGTGCCAGCAGTTACTCGGGGGACAGGGGCGAGCAGTTCTTC
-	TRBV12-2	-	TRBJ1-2	CASRPRRGAFNYGYTF	TGTGCAAGTCGCCCTCGTCGGGGTGCATTTAACTATGGCTACACCTTC
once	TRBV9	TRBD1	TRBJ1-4	CASSVEQGSNEKLFF	TGTGCCAGCAGCGTAGAACAGGGGAGTAATGAAAAACTGTTTTTT
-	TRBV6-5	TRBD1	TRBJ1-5	CASSFGQGGQPQHF	TGTGCCAGCAGTTTCGGACAGGGAGGGCAGCCCCAGCATTTT
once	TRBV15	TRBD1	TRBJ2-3	CATSGDRSTDTQYF	TGTGCCACCAGTGGGGACAGAAGCACAGATACGCAGTATTTT
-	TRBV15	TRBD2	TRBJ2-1	CATSRVSSGDPRQFF	TGTGCCACCAGCAGAGTTTCTAGCGGGGACCCTAGGCAGTTCTTC
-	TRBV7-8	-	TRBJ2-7	CASSIGGVSYEQYF	TGTGCCAGCAGTATAGGAGGGGTATCCTACGAGCAGTACTTC
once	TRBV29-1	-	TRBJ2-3	CSVEASGWGRDTQYF	TGCAGCGTTGAAGCCTCTGGATGGGGCAGAGATACGCAGTATTTT
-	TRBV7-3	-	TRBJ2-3	CASSSSTSLKSTDTQYF	TGTGCCAGCAGCTCCTCGACTAGTCTTAAAAGCACAGATACGCAGTATTTT
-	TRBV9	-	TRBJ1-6	CASSAFGSSYNSPLHF	TGTGCCAGCAGCGCATTCGGGAGCTCCTATAATTCACCCCTCCACTTT
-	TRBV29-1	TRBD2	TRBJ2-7	CSVLPGGSYEQYF	TGCAGCGTACTACCGGGGGGCTCCTACGAGCAGTACTTC
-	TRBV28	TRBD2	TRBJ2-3	CASSLGLAGELGGDTQYF	TGTGCCAGCAGTTTAGGTCTAGCGGGGGAACTCGGGGGAGATACGCAGTATTTT
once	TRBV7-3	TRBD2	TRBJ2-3	CASSSLGTSGGLATDTQYF	TGTGCCAGCAGCTCCCTCGGGACTAGCGGGGGGCTTGCCACAGATACGCAGTATTTT
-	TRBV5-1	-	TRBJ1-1	CASSLWGPLNTEAFF	TGCGCCAGCAGCTTATGGGGGCCCCTGAACACTGAAGCTTTCTTT
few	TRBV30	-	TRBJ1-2	CAWEQVNYGYTF	TGTGCCTGGGAACAGGTTAACTATGGCTACACCTTC
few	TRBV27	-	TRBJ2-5	CASSLSLHRSQETQYF	TGTGCCAGCAGTTTATCGCTACACAGGAGCCAAGAGACCCAGTACTTC
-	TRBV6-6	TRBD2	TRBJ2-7	CASSYDRTSSAYEQYF	TGTGCCAGCAGTTACGACAGGACTAGCTCCGCCTACGAGCAGTACTTC
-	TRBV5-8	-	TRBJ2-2	CASSPRTGELFF	TGTGCCAGCAGCCCCCGCACCGGGGAGCTGTTTTTT
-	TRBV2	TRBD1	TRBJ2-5	CASRGDRGRWETQYF	TGTGCCAGCAGAGGGGACAGGGGGCGGTGGGAGACCCAGTACTTC
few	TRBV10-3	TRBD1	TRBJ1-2	CAISEGDRQGYGYTF	TGTGCCATCAGTGAGGGGGACAGACAAGGCTATGGCTACACCTTC
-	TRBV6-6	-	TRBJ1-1	CASSEFGAFF	TGTGCCAGCAGTGAATTCGGAGCTTTCTTT
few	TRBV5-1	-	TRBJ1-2	CASRAVGARGYTF	TGCGCCAGCAGGGCGGTGGGGGCGCGGGGCTACACCTTC
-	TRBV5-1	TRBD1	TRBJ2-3	CASSLTGATDTQYF	TGCGCCAGCAGCTTAACAGGGGCGACAGATACGCAGTATTTT
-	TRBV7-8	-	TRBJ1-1	CASSLGGGGTEAFF	TGTGCCAGCAGCTTAGGGGGAGGAGGCACTGAAGCTTTCTTT
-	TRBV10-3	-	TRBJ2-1	CAIKTVSYNEQFF	TGTGCCATCAAAACAGTCTCCTACAATGAGCAGTTCTTC